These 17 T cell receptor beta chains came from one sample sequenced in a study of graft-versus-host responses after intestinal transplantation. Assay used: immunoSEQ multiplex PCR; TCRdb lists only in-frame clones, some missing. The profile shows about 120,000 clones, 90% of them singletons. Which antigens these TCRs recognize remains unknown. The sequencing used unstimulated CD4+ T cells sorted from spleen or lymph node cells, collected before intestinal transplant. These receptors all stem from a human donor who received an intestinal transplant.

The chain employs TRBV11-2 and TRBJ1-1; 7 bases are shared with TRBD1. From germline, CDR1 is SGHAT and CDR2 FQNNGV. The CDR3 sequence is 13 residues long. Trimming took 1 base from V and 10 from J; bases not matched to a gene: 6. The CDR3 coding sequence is TGTGCCAGCAGCTTAGGAGACAGGGAGCGAGCTTTCTTT. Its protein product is CASSLGDRERAFF.

The CDR3 loop is CATSRRTGDGNTIYF. Written as DNA, the CDR3 is TGTGCCACCAGCAGAAGGACAGGGGATGGAAACACCATATATTTT. The gene calls are TRBV15 and TRBJ1-3; 9 positions agree with TRBD1. V gave up 2 bases and J gave up 3 bases; unmatched junction bases: 2. CDR1 LNHNV and CDR2 YYDKDF come from the germline V gene (reference sequence). This CDR3 is built from 15 residues.

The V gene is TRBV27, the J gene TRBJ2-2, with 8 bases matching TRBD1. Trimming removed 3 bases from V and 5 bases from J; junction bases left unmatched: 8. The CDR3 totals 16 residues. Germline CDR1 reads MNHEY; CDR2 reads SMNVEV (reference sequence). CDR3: CASSLEGQAVTGELFF. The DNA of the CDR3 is TGTGCCAGCAGTTTGGAGGGACAGGCAGTTACCGGGGAGCTGTTTTTT.

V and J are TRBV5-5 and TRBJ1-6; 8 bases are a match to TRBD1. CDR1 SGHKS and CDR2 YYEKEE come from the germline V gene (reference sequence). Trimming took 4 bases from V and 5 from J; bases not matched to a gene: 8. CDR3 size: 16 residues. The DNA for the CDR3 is TGTGCCAGCAGCCCCCGACAGGGGACAAATAATTCACCCCTCCACTTT. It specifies CASSPRQGTNNSPLHF.

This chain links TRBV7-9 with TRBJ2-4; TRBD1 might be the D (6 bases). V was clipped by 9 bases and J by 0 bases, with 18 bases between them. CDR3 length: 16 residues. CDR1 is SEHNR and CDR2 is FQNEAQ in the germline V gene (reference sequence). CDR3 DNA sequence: TGTGCCAGAGGCCAGAACAGGGAACTAGCCAAAAACATTCAGTACTTC. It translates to CARGQNRELAKNIQYF.

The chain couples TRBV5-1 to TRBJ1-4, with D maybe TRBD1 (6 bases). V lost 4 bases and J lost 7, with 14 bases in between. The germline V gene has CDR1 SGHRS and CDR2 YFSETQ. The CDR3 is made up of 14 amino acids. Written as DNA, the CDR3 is TGCGCCAGCAGCCCGGAAGGGGGAGCTGAAAAACTGTTTTTT. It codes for CASSPEGGAEKLFF.

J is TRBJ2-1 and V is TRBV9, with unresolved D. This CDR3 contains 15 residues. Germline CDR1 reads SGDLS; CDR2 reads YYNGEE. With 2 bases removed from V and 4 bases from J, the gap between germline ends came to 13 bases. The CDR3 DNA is TGTGCCAGCAGCGTTCTGGCGGCCAGATACAATGAGCAGTTCTTC. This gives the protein CASSVLAARYNEQFF.

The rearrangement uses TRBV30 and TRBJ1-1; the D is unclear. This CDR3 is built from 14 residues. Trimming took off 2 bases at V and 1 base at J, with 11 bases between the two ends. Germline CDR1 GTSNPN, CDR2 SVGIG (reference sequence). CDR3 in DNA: TGTGCCTGGAGTTCCAATTGGCCGAACACTGAAGCTTTCTTT. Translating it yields CAWSSNWPNTEAFF.

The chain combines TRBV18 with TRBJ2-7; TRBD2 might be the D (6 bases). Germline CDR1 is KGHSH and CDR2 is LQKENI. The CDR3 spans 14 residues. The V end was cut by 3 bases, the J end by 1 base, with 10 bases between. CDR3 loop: CASSPLGTSYEQYF. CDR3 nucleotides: TGTGCCAGCTCACCTTTAGGGACTTCCTACGAGCAGTACTTC.

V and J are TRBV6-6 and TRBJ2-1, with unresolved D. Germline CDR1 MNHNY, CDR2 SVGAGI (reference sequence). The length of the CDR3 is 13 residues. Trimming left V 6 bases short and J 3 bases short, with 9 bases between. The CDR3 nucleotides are TGTGCCAGCAGAGACACCCACTACAATGAGCAGTTCTTC. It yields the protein CASRDTHYNEQFF.

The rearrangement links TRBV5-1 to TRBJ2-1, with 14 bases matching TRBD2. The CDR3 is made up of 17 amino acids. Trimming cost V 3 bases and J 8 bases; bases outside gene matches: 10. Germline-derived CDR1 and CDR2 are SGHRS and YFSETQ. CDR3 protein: CASSSTPGTSGSHEQFF. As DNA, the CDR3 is TGCGCCAGCAGCTCCACCCCGGGGACTAGCGGGAGTCATGAGCAGTTCTTC.

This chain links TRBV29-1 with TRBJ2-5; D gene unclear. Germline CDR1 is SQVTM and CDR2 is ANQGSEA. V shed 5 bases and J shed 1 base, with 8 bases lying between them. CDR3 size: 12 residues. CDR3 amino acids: CSVSESQETQYF. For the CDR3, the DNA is TGCAGCGTTAGCGAGAGCCAAGAGACCCAGTACTTC. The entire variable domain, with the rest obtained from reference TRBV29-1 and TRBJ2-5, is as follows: SAVISQKPSRDICQRGTSLTIQCQVDSQVTMMFWYRQQPGQSLTLIATANQGSEATYESGFVIDKFPISRPNLTFSTLTVSNMSPEDSSIYLCSVSESQETQYFGPGTRLLVL.

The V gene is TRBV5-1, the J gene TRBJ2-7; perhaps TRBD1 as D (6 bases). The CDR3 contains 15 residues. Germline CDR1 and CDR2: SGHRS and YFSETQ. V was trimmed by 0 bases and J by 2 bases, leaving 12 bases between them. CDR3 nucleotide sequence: TGCGCCAGCAGCTTGGGGGTGACAGGCACCTACGAGCAGTACTTC. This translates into CASSLGVTGTYEQYF.

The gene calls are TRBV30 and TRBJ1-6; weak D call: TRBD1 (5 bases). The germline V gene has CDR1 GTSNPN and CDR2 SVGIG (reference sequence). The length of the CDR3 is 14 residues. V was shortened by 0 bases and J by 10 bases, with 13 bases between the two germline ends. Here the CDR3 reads CAWSVGGIRSPLHF. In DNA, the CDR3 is TGTGCCTGGAGTGTTGGGGGGATTAGGTCACCCCTCCACTTT.

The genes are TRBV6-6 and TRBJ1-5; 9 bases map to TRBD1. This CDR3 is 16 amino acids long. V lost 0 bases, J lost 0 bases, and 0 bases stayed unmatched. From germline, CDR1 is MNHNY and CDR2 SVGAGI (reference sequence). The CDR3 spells CASSYSTGGSNQPQHF. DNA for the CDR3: TGTGCCAGCAGTTACTCGACAGGGGGTAGCAATCAGCCCCAGCATTTT.

CDR3 amino acids: CASSQLGLGQFF. The DNA of the CDR3 is TGTGCCAGCAGTCAACTAGGATTGGGGCAGTTCTTC. V and J are TRBV28 and TRBJ2-1; weak D call: TRBD2 (5 bases). Trimming took off 5 bases at V and 12 bases at J, with 14 bases between the two ends. CDR1 is MDHEN, CDR2 SYDVKM, per germline. The CDR3 is 12 residues long.

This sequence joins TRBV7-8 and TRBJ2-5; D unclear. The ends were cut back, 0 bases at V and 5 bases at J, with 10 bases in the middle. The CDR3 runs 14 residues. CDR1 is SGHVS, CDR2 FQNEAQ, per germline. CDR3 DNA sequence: TGTGCCAGCAGCTTAGCGGGCCGCGCGGAGACCCAGTACTTC. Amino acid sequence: CASSLAGRAETQYF.